This entry is about one TCR beta chain. The germline V and J ends were trimmed by 3 bases and 7 bases, with 12 bases remaining between them. This CDR3 is built from 13 residues. Adaptor-ligated barcode primers were used to amplify TRBV12-4/TRBJ1-2 clonotypes. A single record per CDR3 protein comes from TCRdb applying MiXCR to the multiplex PCR reads. The sample contains several hundred distinct CDR3 sequences, 25% to 30% of which appear only once. V is TRBV12-3 or TRBV12-4 and J is TRBJ1-2, with no clear D. The sequencing sample was made of memory CD4+ T cells sorted from blood. Subset noted: memory CD4+ T cells, CD4+CD45RO+CD25-. This TCR was recovered from a female donor with breast cancer. The CDR3 loop reads CASSFDGRFGYTF. CDR3 sequence (DNA): TGTGCCAGCAGTTTCGACGGCCGCTTTGGCTACACCTTC.